What follows are 31 T cell receptor beta chains derived from one specimen sequenced in a study of blood T cells in healthy people across ages. The second PCR ran roughly 6 to 11 cycles with a sample-barcoded 5' primer and J-beta primers. Using its own MiXCR run on the 5' RACE reads, TCRdb lists one record per CDR3 protein. The data hold around 940,000 distinct CDR3 sequences, with about 51% observed a single time. Sequencing input: blood. The receptors derive from a woman aged 55-75 years in good health.

This clonotype was observed a few times. The chain carries TRBV5-1 and TRBJ2-1, with D possibly TRBD2 on 5 matching bases. Trimming left V 4 bases short and J 4 bases short, with 12 bases between. Germline CDR1 is SGHRS and CDR2 is YFSETQ. The CDR3 spans 14 residues. CDR3 residues: CASSGSEGYNEQFF. The CDR3 DNA is TGCGCCAGCAGCGGAAGTGAGGGATACAATGAGCAGTTCTTC.

A single count supports this clonotype. The junction and the germline gene differ at one end; a read error may be behind it. The gene calls are TRBV7-2 and TRBJ1-4; D gene unclear. The CDR3 loop spans 15 amino acids. Germline V lookup: CDR1 SGHTA, CDR2 FQGNSA. The CDR3 nucleotides read TGTGCCAGCAGCCCAGAGCCTGTTTCTAATGAAGAACTGTTTTTT. It codes for CASSPEPVSNEELFF.

The chain combines TRBV28 with TRBJ2-3; possibly TRBD2 for D (6 bases). The germline V and J ends were trimmed by 3 bases and 2 bases, with 12 bases remaining between them. Germline V lookup: CDR1 MDHEN, CDR2 SYDVKM. The CDR3 length is 15 residues. CDR3 protein: CASSFGGTHTDTQYF. In nucleotides, the CDR3 is TGTGCCAGCAGTTTTGGGGGGACCCACACAGATACGCAGTATTTT.

A note on this clonotype: Given a much more abundant clone one base away, this may be a read error. The rearrangement links TRBV29-1 to TRBJ2-3; 13 bases fit TRBD2. Germline CDR1 SQVTM, CDR2 ANQGSEA. CDR3 length: 15 residues. The CDR3 region is CGVEAGLAGADTQYF. The CDR3 DNA is TGCGGCGTTGAAGCTGGACTAGCGGGAGCAGATACGCAGTATTTT.

In the case of this clonotype: A read error may account for a junction end that differs from germline. The chain joins TRBV2 to TRBJ2-4; a possible D gene is TRBD1 (6 bases). Germline values: CDR1 SNHLY, CDR2 FYNNEI. The CDR3 length is 14 residues. DNA of the CDR3: TGCGCCAGCAGGGGCCTCCGGGGAAAAAACATTCAGTACTTC. Amino acids: CASRGLRGKNIQYF.

The V gene is TRBV27, the J gene TRBJ2-1; tentative D call: TRBD1 (6 bases). The CDR3 extends over 16 amino acids. Germline assignment: CDR1 MNHEY and CDR2 SMNVEV (reference sequence). Trimming took off 6 bases at V and 6 bases at J, with 21 bases between the two ends. CDR3 loop: CASRDLGRGFLNEQFF. The CDR3 region has the DNA TGTGCCAGCAGGGACCTTGGCAGGGGTTTCCTCAATGAGCAGTTCTTC.

This clonotype was seen just once. The chain is built from TRBV20-1 and TRBJ2-1; 8 positions agree with TRBD2. CDR1 and CDR2 from the germline V gene are DFQATT and SNEGSKA (reference sequence). After removal of 0 bases from V and 5 bases from J, the junction contained 6 bases not matched to a gene. This CDR3 contains 15 residues. This CDR3 is CSARDTAGADNEQFF. As DNA, the CDR3 is TGCAGTGCTAGAGATACAGCGGGAGCAGACAATGAGCAGTTCTTC.

The sample holds many counts of this clonotype. This chain connects TRBV6-2 or TRBV6-3 to TRBJ2-3; the D is unclear. Trimming took 8 bases from V and 4 from J, leaving 10 bases between them. This CDR3 is 12 amino acids long. Germline-derived CDR1 and CDR2 are MNHEY and SVGEGT. CDR3 coding DNA: TGTGCCAGCCGTGATCGTGCAGATACGCAGTATTTT. This encodes CASRDRADTQYF.

J is TRBJ2-1 and V is TRBV20-1; D is unresolved. Germline assignment: CDR1 DFQATT and CDR2 SNEGSKA (reference sequence). This CDR3 comprises 11 residues. V lost 1 base and J 12 bases, leaving 10 bases between the germline ends. CDR3 DNA: TGCAGTGCTAGAGGTAGTTGGGGGCAGTTCTTC. Its translation: CSARGSWGQFF.

The rearrangement joins TRBV30 to TRBJ1-2; D unresolved. This CDR3 has 11 residues. Germline-derived CDR1 and CDR2 are GTSNPN and SVGIG (reference sequence). The ends were cut back, 0 bases at V and 10 bases at J, with 9 bases in the middle. The CDR3 DNA reads TGTGCCTGGAGTGTACGCAGATTCTACACCTTC. As protein: CAWSVRRFYTF. Drawing the rest from reference TRBV30 and TRBJ1-2, the complete variable domain is SQTIHQWPATLVQPVGSPLSLECTVEGTSNPNLYWYRQAAGRGLQLLFYSVGIGQISSEVPQNLSASRPQDRQFILSSKKLLLSDSGFYLCAWSVRRFYTFGSGTRLTVV.

The sample holds a few counts of this clonotype. This chain joins TRBV5-6 and TRBJ1-2; weak D call: TRBD1 (6 bases). This CDR3 region has 13 residues. The V gene lost 3 bases and the J gene lost 6 bases, with 12 bases spanning the gap. Germline assignment: CDR1 SGHDT and CDR2 YYEEEE. CDR3: CASSSQGLDGYTF. In DNA form, the CDR3 reads TGTGCCAGCAGCTCTCAGGGGCTCGATGGCTACACCTTC. Variable domain in full (rest from reference TRBV5-6 and TRBJ1-2): DAGVTQSPTHLIKTRGQQVTLRCSPKSGHDTVSWYQQALGQGPQFIFQYYEEEERQRGNFPDRFSGHQFPNYSSELNVNALLLGDSALYLCASSSQGLDGYTFGSGTRLTVV.

This chain uses TRBV20-1 with TRBJ2-1, with 10 positions matching TRBD2. The J segment lost 0 bases and the V segment lost 4 bases, leaving 9 bases of the junction unmatched. CDR1 and CDR2 (germline): DFQATT, SNEGSKA (reference sequence). The CDR3 loop spans 17 amino acids. Here the CDR3 reads CSAKGSGRSHSYNEQFF. CDR3 nucleotide sequence: TGCAGTGCTAAGGGTAGCGGGAGGTCCCACTCCTACAATGAGCAGTTCTTC.

The rearrangement links TRBV29-1 to TRBJ2-3, with D tentatively TRBD2 (6 bases). Looked up from germline, CDR1 is SQVTM and CDR2 is ANQGSEA. The V and J ends lost 4 bases and 4 bases respectively, with 12 bases between them. The CDR3 is 13 amino acids. Here the CDR3 DNA reads TGCAGCGTTGGAGTAGCGGTCGCAGATACGCAGTATTTT. It yields the protein CSVGVAVADTQYF.

This clonotype was recorded many times. The V gene is TRBV6-6, the J gene TRBJ2-3, with 7 nucleotides matching TRBD1. The germline CDR1 and CDR2 sequences are MNHNY and SVGAGI (reference sequence). The V segment lost 4 bases and the J segment 4 bases; nucleotides outside the gene matches: 2. CDR3 length equals 13 residues. Written as DNA, the CDR3 is TGTGCCAGCAGTTCCACAGGGGCAGATACGCAGTATTTT. Translating it yields CASSSTGADTQYF.

V gene TRBV15 combines with J gene TRBJ2-5; D is unresolved. Trimming removed 0 bases at V and 10 bases at J, with 18 bases between. The germline V gene encodes CDR1 LNHNV and CDR2 YYDKDF (reference sequence). This CDR3 contains 15 residues. The CDR3 spells CATSRDGVGKPFQYF. In nucleotides, the CDR3 is TGTGCCACCAGCAGAGATGGGGTAGGGAAGCCTTTCCAGTACTTC.

This clonotype was recorded at least ten times. The J gene is TRBJ1-1, the V gene TRBV4-1; D gene unclear. CDR1 and CDR2 (germline): MGHRA, YSYEKL. This CDR3 region has 16 residues. V was shortened by 1 base and J by 3 bases, with 15 bases between the two germline ends. The CDR3 loop is CASSQGYGSLYTEAFF. The CDR3 DNA reads as TGCGCCAGCAGCCAAGGGTACGGATCATTGTACACTGAAGCTTTCTTT.

V usage is TRBV24-1 and J usage is TRBJ2-1, with D tentatively TRBD2 (5 bases). The DNA end favors TRBJ2-7, so the J call may be wrong. The CDR3 sequence is 16 residues long. The germline gives CDR1 KGHDR, CDR2 SFDVKD. The CDR3 sequence: CATSSLRSGANNEQYF. The CDR3 DNA follows: TGTGCCACCAGTAGCTTAAGGAGCGGAGCCAATAATGAGCAGTACTTC.

This clonotype was seen more than once but under ten times. The chain uses TRBV4-3 and TRBJ2-1; D may match TRBD1 or TRBD2 (6 bases each). CDR3 length: 18 residues. Trimming cost V 2 bases and J 0 bases, with 17 bases left between them. The V gene's germline CDR1 is LGHNA and CDR2 YSLEER. Here the CDR3 reads CASSQLGGSPYSYNEQFF. Here the CDR3 DNA reads TGCGCCAGCAGCCAATTAGGGGGGAGCCCTTACTCCTACAATGAGCAGTTCTTC.

The chain uses TRBV4-1 and TRBJ1-6; the D gene is possibly TRBD1 (6 bases). Germline V CDR1 and CDR2: MGHRA, YSYEKL. Between the trimmed V and J ends, which lost 0 bases and 7 bases, there was a span of 10 bases. CDR3 size: 15 residues. CDR3 DNA: TGCGCCAGCAGCCAAGAGGGGGCAGGGAATTCACCCCTCCACTTT. Translation gives CASSQEGAGNSPLHF.

The rearrangement uses TRBV2 and TRBJ2-7; perhaps TRBD2 as D (6 bases). The length of the CDR3 is 15 residues. Germline assignment: CDR1 SNHLY and CDR2 FYNNEI. Trimming shortened V by 2 bases and J by 6 bases, and 17 bases separated the two germline ends. The CDR3 DNA reads TGTGCCAGCAGTGAACTGGGGAGGTTGACCGGCGAGCAGTACTTC. It codes for CASSELGRLTGEQYF.

This clonotype was found once. The chain combines TRBV13 with TRBJ1-2, with 10 bases fitting TRBD1. This CDR3 spans 18 amino acids. Germline CDR1 is PRHDT and CDR2 is FYEKMQ (reference sequence). V shed 0 bases and J 4 bases; nucleotides not matched to a gene: 11. CDR3 sequence (DNA): TGTGCCAGCAGCTTAGGGCCCTTGACAGGGGGCGCTTCCTATGGCTACACCTTC. It translates to CASSLGPLTGGASYGYTF. Looking up the rest from reference TRBV13 and TRBJ1-2 gives the full variable domain: AAGVIQSPRHLIKEKRETATLKCYPIPRHDTVYWYQQGPGQDPQFLISFYEKMQSDKGSIPDRFSAQQFSDYHSELNMSSLELGDSALYFCASSLGPLTGGASYGYTFGSGTRLTVV.

In its sample, this clonotype was seen a few times. The chain uses TRBV27 and TRBJ2-7; 9 bases fit TRBD2. CDR3 size: 14 residues. Germline CDR1 and CDR2: MNHEY and SMNVEV (reference sequence). Losses at the gene ends were 8 bases for V and 3 bases for J; bases not matched to a gene: 8. CDR3 nucleotides: TGTGCCAGCTCTCTGGCTAGCGGGGACTACGAGCAGTACTTC. Protein sequence: CASSLASGDYEQYF.

This sequence joins TRBV20-1 and TRBJ1-5; D is possibly TRBD1 (5 bases). Trimming removed 3 bases from V and 1 base from J, with 16 bases in between. Germline CDR1 is DFQATT and CDR2 is SNEGSKA (reference sequence). This CDR3 spans 16 amino acids. CDR3 sequence: CSASRFQGGSNQPQHF. The DNA for the CDR3 is TGCAGTGCTAGCAGGTTCCAGGGTGGGAGCAATCAGCCCCAGCATTTT.

The rearrangement links TRBV28 to TRBJ1-4; D ambiguous. The germline V gene has CDR1 MDHEN and CDR2 SYDVKM. The CDR3 has 14 amino acids. V dropped 3 bases and J dropped 6 bases, with 11 bases sitting between them. Here the CDR3 DNA reads TGTGCCAGCAGTTTCGGAGGGAACGATGAAAAACTGTTTTTT. The encoded protein is CASSFGGNDEKLFF.

This clonotype was seen once. The chain carries TRBV7-9 and TRBJ2-1; tentatively, D is TRBD2 (6 bases). The V and J ends lost 5 bases and 7 bases respectively, with 18 bases between them. In germline, CDR1 is SEHNR, CDR2 FQNEAQ (reference sequence). This CDR3 is built from 15 residues. For the CDR3, the DNA is TGTGCCAGCAGCCCTGTGGGGGGAGAATTGAATGAGCAGTTCTTC. The encoded protein is CASSPVGGELNEQFF.

This CDR3 is CASRVEGERARADTQYF. The CDR3 coding sequence is TGTGCCAGCAGGGTTGAGGGCGAGCGGGCTCGTGCAGATACGCAGTATTTT. The chain carries TRBV5-6 and TRBJ2-3; possible D gene TRBD2, 6 bases. CDR3 size: 17 residues. CDR1 and CDR2 from the germline V gene are SGHDT and YYEEEE. The V end was cut by 5 bases, the J end by 4 bases, with 23 bases between. Combining the CDR3 with reference TRBV5-6 and TRBJ2-3 gives the whole variable domain DAGVTQSPTHLIKTRGQQVTLRCSPKSGHDTVSWYQQALGQGPQFIFQYYEEEERQRGNFPDRFSGHQFPNYSSELNVNALLLGDSALYLCASRVEGERARADTQYFGPGTRLTVL.

This clonotype was seen only a few times. The chain joins TRBV4-1 to TRBJ2-7; 10 positions match TRBD2. This CDR3 contains 15 residues. Per the germline V gene, CDR1 is MGHRA and CDR2 is YSYEKL. With V trimmed by 1 base and J by 5 bases, 5 bases remained unmatched. CDR3 DNA: TGCGCCAGCAGCCAAGGTAACCTAGCGGGAGACGAGCAGTACTTC. Residues: CASSQGNLAGDEQYF.

CDR3 in amino acids: CASSYVMRQGSNEQFF. The DNA for the CDR3 is TGTGCCAGCAGTTACGTAATGAGACAGGGATCCAATGAGCAGTTCTTC. The chain combines TRBV6-2 or TRBV6-3 with TRBJ2-1; 7 nucleotides align to TRBD1. With V trimmed by 2 bases and J by 6 bases, 10 bases remained unmatched. The CDR3 extends over 16 amino acids. Germline CDR1 and CDR2: MNHEY and SVGEGT.

About this clonotype itself: The junction departs from the called germline gene at one end, perhaps through a read error. The chain uses TRBV6-5 and TRBJ2-7, with 7 bases identical to TRBD2. The CDR3 contains 16 residues. Looked up from germline, CDR1 is MNHEY and CDR2 is SVGAGI. Here the CDR3 reads CASSSFSGYSSYEQYF. In DNA form, the CDR3 reads TGCGCCAGCAGTTCCTTTAGCGGGTATAGCTCCTACGAGCAGTACTTC.

The chain links TRBV19 to TRBJ2-5; no clear D. The J call may be incorrect, as the DNA end agrees better with TRBJ2-7. The germline V gene has CDR1 LNHDA and CDR2 SQIVND (reference sequence). This CDR3 is 16 amino acids long. The CDR3 spells CASSIVAGPTYYEQYF. CDR3 coding DNA: TGTGCCAGTAGTATAGTAGCAGGACCAACCTACTACGAGCAGTACTTC.

This clonotype was seen just once. The genes are TRBV6-2 or TRBV6-3 and TRBJ1-1, with D perhaps matching TRBD1 (5 bases). CDR1 and CDR2 (germline): MNHEY, SVGEGT. The CDR3 runs 14 residues. V gave up 5 bases and J gave up 1 base, with 11 bases separating them. CDR3 sequence reads: CASSPVGQNTEAFF. For the CDR3, the DNA is TGTGCCAGCAGTCCCGTAGGACAGAACACTGAAGCTTTCTTT.